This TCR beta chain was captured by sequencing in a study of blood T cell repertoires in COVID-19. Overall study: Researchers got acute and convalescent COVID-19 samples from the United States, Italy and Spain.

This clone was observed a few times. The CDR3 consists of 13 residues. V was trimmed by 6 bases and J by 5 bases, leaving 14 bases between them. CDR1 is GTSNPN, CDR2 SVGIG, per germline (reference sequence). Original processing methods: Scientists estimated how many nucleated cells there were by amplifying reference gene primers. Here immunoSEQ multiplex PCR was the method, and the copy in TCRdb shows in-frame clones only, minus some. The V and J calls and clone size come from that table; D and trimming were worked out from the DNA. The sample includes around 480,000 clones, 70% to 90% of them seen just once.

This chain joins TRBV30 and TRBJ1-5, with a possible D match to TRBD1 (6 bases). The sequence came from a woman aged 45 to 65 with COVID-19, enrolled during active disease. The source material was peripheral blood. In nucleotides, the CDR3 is TGTGCCTGCCGGCGGGGGGCAGATCAGCCCCAGCATTTT. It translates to CACRRGADQPQHF.